This TCR beta chain was recorded in a study of identical twins (dated by TCRdb to 2016 to 2017). About the study as a whole: TCR alpha and beta repertoires from monozygotic twins, unrelated adults of various ages and cord blood were deep-sequenced to test whether fetal clonotypes persist. To rule out contamination, replicate twin experiments were performed at different times with different library preparation protocols.

All donors were healthy Caucasians. The twin cohort consisted of three pairs of female monozygotic twins, all aged roughly 18 to 30 years. The RNA used for TCR libraries was isolated from peripheral blood mononuclear cells. Of note for this clonotype: This clone's antigen is unknown. Per-base qualities were not stored, and no clone one base away is much larger.

The CDR3 sequence holds 16 residues, the cysteine and phenylalanine included. Only the CDR3 portion is preserved as DNA: 48 bases, with reading frame beginning at the first base. CDR1 MNHEY and CDR2 SMNVEV were looked up in the germline V gene (reference sequence). At the junction V is shortened by 8 bases and J by 5 bases; bases outside the gene matches: 12. The investigation overall reported the following: Compared with coincidental sharing between unrelated individuals, an excess of low generation-probability sequences was observed among out-of-frame TCR alpha sequences shared between twins. Because the same donors could not be followed over many years, the conclusions depended on cross-sectional statistical analysis. Fewer insertions were carried by abundant cord blood beta clonotypes, a similar but weaker trend appeared in young adult naive repertoires, and no such trend appeared in memory repertoires. In monozygotic twins, recombination models systematically underestimated out-of-frame TCR alpha sharing, but the models matched the sharing seen between unrelated individuals. Zero-insertion analyses could be partly confounded by invariant T cells such as MAIT and iNKT, although diverse VJ usage argued against such confounding for most clonotypes. The excess sharing between twins in beta out-of-frame sequences was weaker because fewer shared sequences reduced the signal-to-noise ratio.

Library method: 5' RACE. Instrument used: Illumina HiSeq 2000. A universal primer binding site was introduced by template switching, and a unique molecular identifier was present in the final cDNA, enabling accurate counting of TCR cDNA molecules. Specific primers in the conserved constant-segment region were used to synthesize first-strand cDNA for TCR alpha and beta chains. Each cDNA library was double barcoded, with a SMART-Mk sample barcode plus Illumina barcodes, to control for contamination. TruSeq adapter sequences along with Illumina sample barcodes were introduced in two successive PCR steps. The Illumina HiSeq platform was used with custom primers to sequence TCR alpha and beta cDNA libraries. From the authors' description of their analysis: Raw reads were processed with MiGEC to extract unique molecular identifiers, and MiXCR was used to determine CDR3 positions. Recombination models were inferred per individual with the repgenHMM and IGoR tools using an EM algorithm. The analysis of shared clonotypes was done with the tcR package in R, with sharing normalized by the product of cloneset sizes. To study raw recombination free of thymic and clonal selection effects, out-of-frame nonproductive sequences were analyzed. TCRdb itself trimmed the public reads at Q25 with fastp, ran MiXCR and retained productive beta chains. Each entry is one CDR3 protein sequence, shown with its most common DNA and genes. The V and J calls and clone size come from TCRdb's table, not from the authors' own analysis. Within this sample are about 700,000 distinct CDR3 sequences, with 8.5% to 9.5% of them counted one time only. The ten biggest clones cover around 0.98% of the sample.

The data also belong to a second study, concerning yellow fever vaccine responses in identical twins. The second study also describes: The T cell response to vaccination in identical twins was reported by the authors to appear partly convergent and partly personalized. The study precisely tracked vaccine-responding T cell clones in identical twins.

The chain is encoded by TRBV27 joined to TRBJ2-2, with 9 bases aligning to TRBD1. The sample comprised PBMCs. The TCR sequence derives from a woman between 18 and 29 years old in good health. The nucleotides read TGTGCCAGCGGGCAAGGGACAGGGTTAAGAACCGGGGAGCTGTTTTTT. Its product reads: CASGQGTGLRTGELFF.